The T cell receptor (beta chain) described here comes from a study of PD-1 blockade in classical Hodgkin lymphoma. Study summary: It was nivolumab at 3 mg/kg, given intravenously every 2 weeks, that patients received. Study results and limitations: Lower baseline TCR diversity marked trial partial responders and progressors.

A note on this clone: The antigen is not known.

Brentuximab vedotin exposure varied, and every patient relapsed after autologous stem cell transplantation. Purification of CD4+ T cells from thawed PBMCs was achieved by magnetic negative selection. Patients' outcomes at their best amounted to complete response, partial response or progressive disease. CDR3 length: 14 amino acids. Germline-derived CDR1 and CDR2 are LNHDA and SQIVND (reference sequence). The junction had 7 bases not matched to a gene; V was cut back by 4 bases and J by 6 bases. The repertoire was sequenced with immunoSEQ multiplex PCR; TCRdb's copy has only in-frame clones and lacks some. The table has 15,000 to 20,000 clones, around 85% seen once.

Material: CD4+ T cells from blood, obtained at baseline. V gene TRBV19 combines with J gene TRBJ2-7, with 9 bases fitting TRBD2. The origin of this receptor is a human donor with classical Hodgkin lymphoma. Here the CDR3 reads CASSRTSVWGEQYF. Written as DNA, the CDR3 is TGTGCCAGTAGTAGGACTAGCGTTTGGGGCGAGCAGTACTTC.